The 9 T cell receptor beta chains below were found in one sample sequenced in a study of somatic mutations in cytotoxic T cells in rheumatoid arthritis. Some clones are missing from TCRdb's copy, which holds only in-frame ones; the method was immunoSEQ multiplex PCR. Here the sample spans roughly 9,300 clones, over 80% being singletons. Sequenced material: CD8+ T cells sorted from blood. All receptors come from a woman aged 18-30 years with rheumatoid arthritis.

The chain is built from TRBV7-2 and TRBJ1-3, with a tentative D call TRBD1 (5 bases). Germline values: CDR1 SGHTA, CDR2 FQGNSA. Trimming took off 6 bases at V and 1 base at J, with 16 bases between the two ends. The CDR3 is made up of 16 amino acids. CDR3 loop: CASSLGPWASGNTIYF. CDR3 nucleotides: TGTGCCAGCAGTTTGGGGCCATGGGCGTCTGGAAACACCATATATTTT.

V and J are TRBV7-9 and TRBJ2-1; 10 bases map to TRBD2. With 1 base clipped from V and 6 bases from J, the junction kept 6 bases outside the gene matches. Germline lookup yields CDR1 SEHNR and CDR2 FQNEAQ (reference sequence). The CDR3 extends over 16 amino acids. CDR3 coding DNA: TGTGCCAGCAGCTTAGTGCTCCTAGCGGGGGTCAATGAGCAGTTCTTC. Its protein is CASSLVLLAGVNEQFF.

The chain carries TRBV5-6 and TRBJ2-7; 8 bases are a match to TRBD1. Unmatched junction bases numbered 2, after V lost 2 bases and J lost 1 base. This CDR3 region has 14 residues. Germline assignment: CDR1 SGHDT and CDR2 YYEEEE. CDR3 nucleotide sequence: TGTGCCAGCAGCTTCGGGACAGGTTCCTACGAGCAGTACTTC. This encodes CASSFGTGSYEQYF.

V is TRBV21-1 and J is TRBJ2-7; the DNA was not compared with TRBD1, the D call given in the table. TRBV21-1 is flagged as a pseudogene. The CDR3 is made up of 15 amino acids. The CDR3 region has the DNA TGTGCCAGCAGCGAGATTGGGGCGGATTACTACGAGCAGTACTTC. The encoded protein is CASSEIGADYYEQYF.

The chain combines TRBV27 with TRBJ2-3, with D perhaps TRBD2 (6 bases). Per the germline V gene, CDR1 is MNHEY and CDR2 is SMNVEV (reference sequence). Deletions cut 6 bases from V and 4 bases from J, with 11 bases between. The CDR3 extends over 13 amino acids. The CDR3 reads CASRYGTPDTQYF. DNA of the CDR3: TGTGCCAGCAGGTACGGGACTCCAGATACGCAGTATTTT.

The rearrangement uses TRBV21-1 and TRBJ1-1. TRBV21-1 is noted as a pseudogene. The CDR3 extends over 16 amino acids. The CDR3 DNA sequence: TGTGCCAGCAGCCTTCACCTAAGGGGGAGGGTCACTGAAGCTTTCTTT. Amino acids: CASSLHLRGRVTEAFF.

The V gene is TRBV7-3, the J gene TRBJ1-1; D unclear. Trimming took 2 bases from V and 2 from J, leaving 9 bases between them. The germline gives CDR1 SGHTA, CDR2 FQGTGA. This CDR3 is 14 amino acids long. The chain's CDR3 is CASSLDTGNTEAFF. The CDR3 DNA reads as TGTGCCAGCAGCTTAGACACCGGAAACACTGAAGCTTTCTTT. Full variable domain (rest looked up from reference TRBV7-3 and TRBJ1-1): GAGVSQTPSNKVTEKGKYVELRCDPISGHTALYWYRQSLGQGPEFLIYFQGTGAADDSGLPNDRFFAVRPEGSVSTLKIQRTERGDSAVYLCASSLDTGNTEAFFGQGTRLTVV.

The V and J genes are TRBV28 and TRBJ2-3; D possibly corresponds to TRBD2 (6 bases). CDR3 size: 16 residues. Looked up from germline, CDR1 is MDHEN and CDR2 is SYDVKM. V lost 7 bases and J lost 4, with 21 bases in between. The chain's CDR3 is CASTPSEGQGADTQYF. CDR3 in DNA: TGTGCCAGCACCCCTAGCGAGGGTCAGGGCGCAGATACGCAGTATTTT.

This clone came up a few times. The gene calls are TRBV30 and TRBJ1-1; 7 positions agree with TRBD1. The trim removed 2 bases at V and 4 bases at J, leaving 4 bases unmatched. CDR1 is GTSNPN, CDR2 SVGIG, per germline (reference sequence). CDR3 size: 13 residues. In nucleotides, the CDR3 is TGTGCCTGGAGTTTAGGGGGCGCCACTGAAGCTTTCTTT. Residues: CAWSLGGATEAFF. Full variable domain (outside the CDR3, taken from reference TRBV30 and TRBJ1-1): SQTIHQWPATLVQPVGSPLSLECTVEGTSNPNLYWYRQAAGRGLQLLFYSVGIGQISSEVPQNLSASRPQDRQFILSSKKLLLSDSGFYLCAWSLGGATEAFFGQGTRLTVV.